The present T cell receptor beta chain was sequenced within a study of cytomegalovirus exposure and HLA in healthy donors (dated by TCRdb to the late 2010s). Notes on the research overall: According to a later analysis, one platform produced both the 120 validation repertoires and the 670 or so repertoires of the first cohort. The study aimed to test whether cataloging public T cell receptors could reveal signatures of past pathogen exposure. The study combined high-throughput TCR immunosequencing, statistical association of individual TCRs with disease status, and machine learning to predict cytomegalovirus infection status. Besides the first cohort of under 700 subjects, a separate validation cohort made up of around 120 different subjects was used. Results and caveats for the whole study, not just this receptor: The authors suggested that the approach could potentially be extended to other disease states and immunological phenotypes. While some public TCRs were present in many individuals, most TCR sequences turned up only very rarely across donors. The classifier was reported to diagnose cytomegalovirus status with high specificity and sensitivity in both the original and validation cohorts. All 110 or so repertoires were used to score co-occurrence in the validation cohort in a later analysis, because that analysis had no HLA typing for the cohort. Subsequent analysis determined that TCRs grouped into clusters in the first cohort also showed a tendency toward co-occurrence across the roughly 120 validation repertoires, and 85% to 95% of cluster scores exceeded 0. A few of the identified cytomegalovirus-associated TCR beta chains were confirmed in vitro to be specific for cytomegalovirus antigens. The study listed 150 to 200 TCR beta chains as associated with cytomegalovirus.

This clone has a single count. The antigen it recognizes is unknown. Base qualities are missing; no much larger clone stands one base away. Library preparation was by the immunoSEQ multiplex PCR assay. The paper's processing steps were these. To diagnose cytomegalovirus status from the catalog of TCR beta chain sequences, a statistical classification framework was built. TCRdb's version of the immuneACCESS table is confined to in-frame rearrangements and falls short of the full clone set. An unresolved V gene accounts for under half of the shortfall where checked; the remainder is of unknown origin. The V and J calls and the clone size are those of that table, but D and trimming were determined from the DNA. This sample gives 100,000 to 150,000 clones in total; 95% to 96% of them show up just once. 1.7% of the sample is held by the ten biggest clonotypes. Separate from the roughly 650-subject first cohort, the validation cohort of around 130 subjects was the group to which the donors belonged.

Clipping removes 6 bases from V and 7 bases from J, with 9 as the unmatched junction base count. From the cysteine up to the phenylalanine, the CDR3 has a length of 13 residues. The entry retains the CDR3 DNA only, 39 bases that are in frame from base 1. CDR1 and CDR2 are drawn from the germline V gene (reference sequence): GTSNPN, SVGIG. Sequenced input: PBMCs. Here the chain combines TRBV30 and TRBJ1-1; TRBD1 agrees with 9 junctional bases. This TCR came from a man younger than 30 in good health and CMV-seronegative. In nucleotide form, the sequence is TGTGCCTGTACGCCGGGACAGGGTAATGAAGCTTTCTTT. It encodes CACTPGQGNEAFF.